A single sample is the source of the 24 T cell receptor beta chains below, sequenced in a study of vaccination and CD4 T cells after COVID-19 (dated by TCRdb to between 2021 and 2023). This sample's treatment or condition label indicates: approximately nine-day PBMC culture with coronavirus spike peptide pools or control peptides (ViraFEST assay). Their cognate antigens are unknown. The library relied on PCR. This sample was sequenced with an Illumina iSeq 100. DNA from cultured CD4+ T cells underwent TCR sequencing with the Oncomine TCR Beta short-read assay at the Johns Hopkins FTIC core. TCRdb reran the public reads through fastp at Q25 and MiXCR, keeping productive beta chains. Rows are unified per CDR3 protein, each entry keeping the most common DNA and genes. The sample table holds 13,000 or so distinct CDR3 sequences, of which roughly 26% were seen once. The top ten hold roughly 32% of the sample.

The sequenced sample was CD4+ T cells from blood, cultured in vitro, obtained before SARS-CoV-2 vaccination. The receptor source for this set is a human donor who received a COVID-19 vaccine.

This clonotype was counted only a few times. The rearrangement uses TRBV7-2 and TRBJ2-7, with TRBD1 matching over 8 bases. Germline loops: CDR1 SGHTA, CDR2 FQGNSA. CDR3 length: 15 amino acids. Trimming removed 0 bases from V and 4 bases from J; junction bases left unmatched: 5. CDR3 nucleotides: TGTGCCAGCAGCTTAGCCCAGGGGGCTAAGTACGAGCAGTACTTC. Translated: CASSLAQGAKYEQYF. Variable domain in full (rest from reference TRBV7-2 and TRBJ2-7): GAGVSQSPSNKVTEKGKDVELRCDPISGHTALYWYRQSLGQGLEFLIYFQGNSAPDKSGLPSDRFSAERTGGSVSTLTIQRTQQEDSAVYLCASSLAQGAKYEQYFGPGTRLTVT.

Only a few counts were recorded for this clonotype. The V gene is TRBV11-3, the J gene TRBJ2-2; TRBD1 agrees at 9 bases. The V gene end was trimmed by 5 bases and the J gene end by 5 bases; junction bases not matched to a gene: 9. Per the germline V gene, CDR1 is SGHNT and CDR2 is YENEEA. The CDR3 covers 16 residues. The DNA for the CDR3 is TGTGCCAGCAGCCTCCTGACAGGGGGGGAGACCGGGGAGCTGTTTTTT. It yields the protein CASSLLTGGETGELFF.

V usage is TRBV18 and J usage is TRBJ2-2, with 11 bases aligning to TRBD1. The germline V gene encodes CDR1 KGHSH and CDR2 LQKENI. The CDR3 runs 15 residues. J was trimmed by 5 bases and V by 2 bases; bases with no gene match: 1. For the CDR3, the DNA is TGTGCCAGCTCACCAGGACAGGGGGCGACCGGGGAGCTGTTTTTT. Translating it yields CASSPGQGATGELFF.

This clonotype is termed medium-sized (0.01 to 0.1%). V and J are TRBV6-1 and TRBJ1-1; no clear D gene. Trimming removed 2 bases at V and 1 base at J, with 8 bases between. Germline-derived CDR1 and CDR2 are MNHNS and SASEGT. CDR3 length: 14 amino acids. CDR3 bases: TGTGCCAGCAGTGAACAGCGTTGGAACACTGAAGCTTTCTTT. This sequence encodes CASSEQRWNTEAFF.

The chain links TRBV20-1 to TRBJ1-2; D is unresolved. The germline V and J ends were trimmed by 3 bases and 4 bases, with 12 bases remaining between them. The germline gives CDR1 DFQATT, CDR2 SNEGSKA (reference sequence). The CDR3 covers 13 residues. The CDR3 DNA sequence: TGCAGTGCTAGTAGTCGGGGTTTCTATGGCTACACCTTC. It codes for CSASSRGFYGYTF.

This sequence joins TRBV11-2 and TRBJ2-5; D tentatively reads TRBD1 or TRBD2 (5 bases each). Germline V lookup: CDR1 SGHAT, CDR2 FQNNGV. This CDR3 has 14 amino acids. V was pared by 1 base and J by 4 bases, with 10 bases between. The CDR3 reads CASSLVGTRETQYF. DNA for the CDR3: TGTGCCAGCAGCTTAGTGGGGACCCGAGAGACCCAGTACTTC.

The chain links TRBV19 to TRBJ2-2, with 9 positions matching TRBD2. The junction had 3 bases not matched to a gene; V was cut back by 7 bases and J by 3 bases. Germline V gene data show CDR1 as LNHDA and CDR2 as SQIVND (reference sequence). The CDR3 is 14 amino acids. CDR3 bases: TGTGCCAGTAAGAGACTAGCGGACACCGGGGAGCTGTTTTTT. Protein: CASKRLADTGELFF.

DNA for the CDR3: TGTGCCAGCAGTTTACTTGGCAGGGAAGCTTTCTTT. Protein product: CASSLLGREAFF. The chain carries TRBV12-3 or TRBV12-4 and TRBJ1-1; no definite D call. Trimming pared 2 bases from V and 8 bases from J, leaving 9 bases between. The CDR3 covers 12 residues.

CDR3 bases: TGCAGTGTTAGGAGGGTTGGTCAGCCCCAGCATTTT. Amino acids: CSVRRVGQPQHF. This chain connects TRBV20-1 to TRBJ1-5; unclear D gene. The germline CDR1 and CDR2 sequences are DFQATT and SNEGSKA (reference sequence). The CDR3 is 12 amino acids. V was cut by 7 bases and J by 6 bases, with 13 bases left in between.

This clonotype was seen a few times. The chain carries TRBV12-5 and TRBJ2-2; perhaps TRBD2 as D (5 bases). Germline V gene lookup returns CDR1 LGHNT and CDR2 FRNRAP. Between the trimmed V and J ends, which lost 1 base and 6 bases, there was a span of 12 bases. There are 15 residues in the CDR3. The CDR3 loop reads CASGLARVHAGELFF. The CDR3 DNA follows: TGTGCTAGTGGTTTGGCGAGGGTACATGCCGGGGAGCTGTTTTTT.

This sequence joins TRBV12-3 or TRBV12-4 and TRBJ2-1; 9 bases agree with TRBD1. The J segment lost 8 bases and the V segment lost 3 bases, leaving 11 bases of the junction unmatched. The CDR3 totals 16 residues. The CDR3, as DNA: TGTGCCAGCAGTTTCCAGAGGACAGGGGATGTCGATGAGCAGTTCTTC. Residues: CASSFQRTGDVDEQFF.

This clonotype was counted a few times. The rearrangement uses TRBV19 and TRBJ1-1; no definite D call. The CDR3 is 15 amino acids. V was trimmed by 3 bases and J by 3 bases, leaving 14 bases between them. From germline, CDR1 is LNHDA and CDR2 SQIVND (reference sequence). CDR3 bases: TGTGCCAGTAGTATCCAACTCCTGAAGGACACTGAAGCTTTCTTT. It yields the protein CASSIQLLKDTEAFF.

This clonotype was detected a few times. The rearrangement joins TRBV30 to TRBJ2-7; TRBD1 matches at 8 bases. Germline V gene sequence: CDR1 GTSNPN, CDR2 SVGIG (reference sequence). This CDR3 region has 15 residues. Trimming cost V 1 base and J 4 bases; bases outside gene matches: 9. The CDR3 DNA reads TGTGCCTGGAGTGGGGCCAGGGGGCGGGTATACGAGCAGTACTTC. Its translation is CAWSGARGRVYEQYF.

The V call is TRBV7-2, the J call TRBJ2-2; D not certain. The ends were cut back, 2 bases at V and 1 base at J, with 8 bases in the middle. CDR1 SGHTA and CDR2 FQGNSA come from the germline V gene. CDR3 size: 15 residues. CDR3 in amino acids: CASSLQSGNTGELFF. As DNA, the CDR3 is TGTGCCAGCAGCTTACAATCGGGGAACACCGGGGAGCTGTTTTTT. The full variable domain, completed using reference TRBV7-2 and TRBJ2-2, is GAGVSQSPSNKVTEKGKDVELRCDPISGHTALYWYRQSLGQGLEFLIYFQGNSAPDKSGLPSDRFSAERTGGSVSTLTIQRTQQEDSAVYLCASSLQSGNTGELFFGEGSRLTVL.

V gene TRBV11-3 combines with J gene TRBJ2-3; 8 bases are shared with TRBD2. Per the germline V gene, CDR1 is SGHNT and CDR2 is YENEEA. CDR3 length equals 19 residues. J was trimmed by 3 bases and V by 1 base; bases with no gene match: 15. This chain's CDR3 is CASSLGRGSGVRGTDTQYF. DNA of the CDR3: TGTGCCAGCAGCTTAGGTCGCGGTAGCGGGGTCCGAGGTACAGATACGCAGTATTTT.

This clonotype has more than one count but fewer than ten. This chain links TRBV10-1 with TRBJ2-5, with 9 bases fitting TRBD2. The J segment lost 3 bases and the V segment lost 3 bases, leaving 8 bases of the junction unmatched. The CDR3 sequence is 16 residues long. The germline V gene has CDR1 WNHNN and CDR2 SYGVQD (reference sequence). DNA of the CDR3: TGCGCCAGCAGTGATCAGGGACTAGCTCTAGAAGAGACCCAGTACTTC. It specifies CASSDQGLALEETQYF.

This clonotype occurred a few times. V gene TRBV5-1 combines with J gene TRBJ2-5; 9 bases are a match to TRBD1. Trimming removed 0 bases from V and 6 bases from J; junction bases left unmatched: 9. CDR3 size: 16 residues. CDR1 and CDR2 (germline): SGHRS, YFSETQ. CDR3 region: CASSLEGTGKEKTQYF. CDR3 bases: TGCGCCAGCAGCTTGGAGGGGACAGGGAAGGAAAAGACCCAGTACTTC. Drawing the rest from reference TRBV5-1 and TRBJ2-5, the complete variable domain is KAGVTQTPRYLIKTRGQQVTLSCSPISGHRSVSWYQQTPGQGLQFLFEYFSETQRNKGNFPGRFSGRQFSNSRSEMNVSTLELGDSALYLCASSLEGTGKEKTQYFGPGTRLLVL.

DNA for the CDR3: TGCGCCAGCAGAGGGACAGGGGGTAGTGGCTACACCTTC. Its protein is CASRGTGGSGYTF. The chain recombines TRBV10-2 with TRBJ1-2, with TRBD1 matching over 11 bases. V was clipped by 6 bases and J by 7 bases; unmatched bases: 4. Germline lookup yields CDR1 WSHSY and CDR2 SAAADI. The CDR3 is 13 amino acids.

The chain joins TRBV20-1 to TRBJ2-5; the D gene is possibly TRBD2 (5 bases). Trimming removed 0 bases from V and 5 bases from J, with 16 bases in between. In germline, CDR1 is DFQATT, CDR2 SNEGSKA (reference sequence). CDR3 size: 15 residues. The CDR3 DNA reads as TGCAGTGCTAGAGATCCCCGACGGGGTGCGGAGACCCAGTACTTC. Translation: CSARDPRRGAETQYF.

J is TRBJ1-5 and V is TRBV4-1; D not certain. V lost 0 bases and J lost 0, with 12 bases in between. CDR1 MGHRA and CDR2 YSYEKL come from the germline V gene. CDR3 size: 17 residues. This chain's CDR3 is CASSQDPNAYSNQPQHF. In DNA, the CDR3 is TGCGCCAGCAGCCAAGATCCGAACGCCTATAGCAATCAGCCCCAGCATTTT.

The chain carries TRBV19 and TRBJ2-1, with TRBD2 as a possible D gene (6 bases). The germline V gene has CDR1 LNHDA and CDR2 SQIVND (reference sequence). Deletions cut 1 base from V and 0 bases from J, with 7 bases between. This CDR3 region has 15 residues. CDR3 loop: CASSIGTTSYNEQFF. As DNA, the CDR3 is TGTGCCAGTAGTATAGGGACTACCTCCTACAATGAGCAGTTCTTC. Using reference TRBV19 and TRBJ2-1 for the parts outside the CDR3, the full variable domain is DGGITQSPKYLFRKEGQNVTLSCEQNLNHDAMYWYRQDPGQGLRLIYYSQIVNDFQKGDIAEGYSVSREKKESFPLTVTSAQKNPTAFYLCASSIGTTSYNEQFFGPGTRLTVL.

This clonotype is categorized as medium-sized (0.01 to 0.1%). The chain recombines TRBV7-9 with TRBJ1-2, with D maybe TRBD1 (6 bases). The CDR3 covers 13 residues. V was shortened by 3 bases and J by 4 bases, with 9 bases between the two germline ends. The germline CDR1 and CDR2 sequences are SEHNR and FQNEAQ (reference sequence). Written as DNA, the CDR3 is TGTGCCAGCAGCTTCCCAGGGGTCTATGGCTACACCTTC. Translating gives CASSFPGVYGYTF.

The chain recombines TRBV5-4 with TRBJ2-7; either TRBD1 or TRBD2 may supply D (5 bases each). Germline V lookup: CDR1 SGHNT, CDR2 YYREEE (reference sequence). V dropped 0 bases and J dropped 0 bases, with 7 bases sitting between them. The CDR3 runs 14 residues. CDR3 in amino acids: CASSLEGTSYEQYF. CDR3 sequence (DNA): TGTGCCAGCAGCTTGGAGGGGACCTCCTACGAGCAGTACTTC.

The J gene is TRBJ2-7, the V gene TRBV20-1, with D uncertain. The CDR3 sequence is 13 residues long. V was trimmed by 0 bases and J by 8 bases, leaving 14 bases between them. Per the germline V gene, CDR1 is DFQATT and CDR2 is SNEGSKA (reference sequence). CDR3 in amino acids: CSARDETAPKQYF. The CDR3 coding sequence is TGCAGTGCTAGAGACGAGACTGCGCCCAAGCAGTACTTC.